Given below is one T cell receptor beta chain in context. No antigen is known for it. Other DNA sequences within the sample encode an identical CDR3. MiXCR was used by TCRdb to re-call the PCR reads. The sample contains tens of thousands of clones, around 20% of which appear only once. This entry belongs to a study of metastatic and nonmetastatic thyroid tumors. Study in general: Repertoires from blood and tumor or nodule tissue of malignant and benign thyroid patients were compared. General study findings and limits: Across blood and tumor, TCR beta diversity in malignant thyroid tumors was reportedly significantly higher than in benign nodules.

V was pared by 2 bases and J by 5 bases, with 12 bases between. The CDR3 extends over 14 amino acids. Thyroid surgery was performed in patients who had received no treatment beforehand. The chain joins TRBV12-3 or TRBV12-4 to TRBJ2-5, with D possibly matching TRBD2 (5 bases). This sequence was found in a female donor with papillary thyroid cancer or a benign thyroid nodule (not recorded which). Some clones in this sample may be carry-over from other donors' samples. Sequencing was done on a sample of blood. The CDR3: CASSLPGLGETQYF. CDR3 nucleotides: TGTGCCAGCAGTTTACCCGGACTGGGGGAGACCCAGTACTTC.